The 16 T cell receptor beta chains presented below share a single source sample, sequenced in a study of shared clonotypes between healthy human individuals. The data were produced by immunoSEQ multiplex PCR, yet TCRdb's version contains in-frame clones alone and is incomplete. The sample has around 1.5 million clones; around 98% are singletons. Sequences were obtained from naive CD4+ T cells sorted from blood. Regarding subset: CD45RA+ positively selected. The origin of the receptors is a young man in good health.

The CDR3 nucleotides read TGTGCCACCAGCAGAGATCTACCGGGGAGCTCCTACAATGAGCAGTTCTTC. Its translation: CATSRDLPGSSYNEQFF. The J gene is TRBJ2-1, the V gene TRBV15, with a weak D call TRBD2 (5 bases). The CDR3 runs to 17 residues. Deletions cut 0 bases from V and 0 bases from J, with 12 bases between. Germline V gene data show CDR1 as LNHNV and CDR2 as YYDKDF (reference sequence).

The chain combines TRBV10-3 with TRBJ2-5; 11 nucleotides align to TRBD2. CDR1 is ENHRY, CDR2 SYGVKD, per germline. V trimming: 0 bases; J trimming: 5 bases; junction bases outside the gene matches: 11. The CDR3 has 18 residues. The CDR3 region has the DNA TGTGCCATCAGTGAGTCGATCTTAACTAGCGGGAGCCCCGAGACCCAGTACTTC. This encodes CAISESILTSGSPETQYF.

The chain links TRBV18 to TRBJ2-3; D possibly corresponds to TRBD2 (5 bases). Germline V gene lookup returns CDR1 KGHSH and CDR2 LQKENI. The CDR3 runs to 18 residues. V was pared by 3 bases and J by 3 bases, with 22 bases between. CDR3 sequence reads: CASSPLSHRIGRTDTQYF. The CDR3 DNA sequence: TGTGCCAGCTCACCTCTCTCTCATAGGATAGGGAGAACAGATACGCAGTATTTT. Variable domain in full (rest from reference TRBV18 and TRBJ2-3): NAGVMQNPRHLVRRRGQEARLRCSPMKGHSHVYWYRQLPEEGLKFMVYLQKENIIDESGMPKERFSAEFPKEGPSILRIQQVVRGDSAAYFCASSPLSHRIGRTDTQYFGPGTRLTVL.

The chain carries TRBV9 and TRBJ1-3, with D unresolved. V was pared by 1 base and J by 2 bases, with 7 bases between. CDR3 size: 14 residues. CDR1 is SGDLS, CDR2 YYNGEE, per germline. The CDR3 DNA follows: TGTGCCAGCAGCGTAACCAACGCTGGAAACACCATATATTTT. Protein: CASSVTNAGNTIYF.

J is TRBJ2-7 and V is TRBV2; 10 bases line up with TRBD1. The CDR3 runs to 14 residues. In germline, CDR1 is SNHLY, CDR2 FYNNEI. V gave up 8 bases and J gave up 5 bases; unmatched junction bases: 9. The CDR3 DNA sequence: TGTGCCAGCGGCCTTGAGACAGGGGGCCACGAGCAGTACTTC. Translating it yields CASGLETGGHEQYF.

V usage is TRBV11-2 and J usage is TRBJ2-3; maybe TRBD1 (5 bases). V was cut by 1 base and J by 4 bases, with 9 bases left in between. This CDR3 has 14 residues. Germline lookup yields CDR1 SGHAT and CDR2 FQNNGV. CDR3 loop: CASSLGRVSDTQYF. The CDR3 bases are TGTGCCAGCAGCTTAGGCAGGGTATCAGATACGCAGTATTTT.

The chain recombines TRBV28 with TRBJ2-7; 9 positions agree with TRBD2. There are 15 residues in the CDR3. The V segment lost 10 bases and the J segment 2 bases; nucleotides outside the gene matches: 12. Germline V gives CDR1 MDHEN, CDR2 SYDVKM. The CDR3 DNA reads TGTGCCACCACCGATTGGTCTAGCGGGACCTACGAGCAGTACTTC. It codes for CATTDWSSGTYEQYF.

A remark on this clone: The same CDR3 also results from other DNA sequences found in this sample. Here the CDR3 reads CASSVVGDSYNEQFF. The DNA for the CDR3 is TGTGCCAGCAGCGTAGTCGGAGACTCCTACAATGAGCAGTTCTTC. J is TRBJ2-1 and V is TRBV9; no definite D call. Germline CDR1 reads SGDLS; CDR2 reads YYNGEE. V was cut by 0 bases and J by 0 bases, with 7 bases left in between. There are 15 residues in the CDR3.

The chain employs TRBV10-3 and TRBJ1-2; perhaps TRBD1 as D (6 bases). Per the germline V gene, CDR1 is ENHRY and CDR2 is SYGVKD. The CDR3 contains 15 residues. V was cut by 4 bases and J by 4 bases, with 16 bases left in between. The CDR3 reads CAISVAGGSPYGYTF. Written as DNA, the CDR3 is TGTGCCATCAGTGTTGCGGGGGGCTCCCCCTATGGCTACACCTTC.

Remarks on this clone: In the same sample, other DNA sequences code for this CDR3. The chain couples TRBV6-1 to TRBJ2-7, with 10 bases lining up with TRBD1. Looked up from germline, CDR1 is MNHNS and CDR2 is SASEGT. Trimming removed 6 bases from V and 0 bases from J; junction bases left unmatched: 5. The CDR3 has 15 amino acids. CDR3 DNA: TGTGCCAGCAGGGGGGGACAGGGGAGCTCCTACGAGCAGTACTTC. Translation gives CASRGGQGSSYEQYF.

V is TRBV5-1 and J is TRBJ2-3; 9 bases map to TRBD2. CDR1 SGHRS and CDR2 YFSETQ come from the germline V gene. V gave up 3 bases and J gave up 5 bases; unmatched junction bases: 16. The CDR3 covers 18 residues. The CDR3 nucleotides read TGCGCCAGCAGCTACCTACCCCCGGGACTAGCTTCCAAAGATACGCAGTATTTT. Its protein product is CASSYLPPGLASKDTQYF.

This chain uses TRBV27 with TRBJ2-7, with 8 positions matching TRBD2. J lost 0 bases, V lost 6 bases, and 16 bases had no gene match. This CDR3 spans 18 amino acids. Per the germline V gene, CDR1 is MNHEY and CDR2 is SMNVEV (reference sequence). CDR3 DNA sequence: TGTGCCAGCAGCTTCCTTGGGGCTAGCGGGTGGAGCTCCTACGAGCAGTACTTC. Its translation: CASSFLGASGWSSYEQYF.

Points on this clone: Other DNA sequences of this sample code for an identical CDR3. J is TRBJ2-3 and V is TRBV5-1; D may be TRBD1 (6 bases). V was shortened by 0 bases and J by 5 bases, with 7 bases between the two germline ends. The CDR3 covers 13 residues. CDR1 is SGHRS, CDR2 YFSETQ, per germline. The CDR3 reads CASSLAGEDTQYF. The DNA of the CDR3 is TGCGCCAGCAGCTTGGCAGGGGAAGATACGCAGTATTTT.

The chain links TRBV27 to TRBJ1-5, with 9 positions matching TRBD1. With V trimmed by 6 bases and J by 5 bases, 5 bases remained unmatched. The CDR3 spans 14 residues. Germline-derived CDR1 and CDR2 are MNHEY and SMNVEV (reference sequence). The CDR3 loop is CASSRDREHQPQHF. CDR3 bases: TGTGCCAGCAGCAGGGACAGGGAACATCAGCCCCAGCATTTT.

CDR3 residues: CASNVAAGGNYNEQFF. DNA of the CDR3: TGTGCCAGCAATGTGGCTGCTGGCGGAAATTACAATGAGCAGTTCTTC. The chain has TRBV7-2 and TRBJ2-1, with D unclear. Trimming removed 7 bases at V and 4 bases at J, with 20 bases between. Germline CDR1 and CDR2: SGHTA and FQGNSA. The CDR3 sequence is 16 residues long.

The chain has TRBV25-1 and TRBJ2-1, with D unresolved. The germline V and J ends were trimmed by 6 bases and 6 bases, with 18 bases remaining between them. Germline-derived CDR1 and CDR2 are MGHDK and SYGVNS. This CDR3 region has 15 residues. Here the CDR3 DNA reads TGTGCCAGCAGCTCACTAACGGGTATCAGCAATGAGCAGTTCTTC. It codes for CASSSLTGISNEQFF. Together with reference TRBV25-1 and TRBJ2-1, the CDR3 gives the full variable domain: EADIYQTPRYLVIGTGKKITLECSQTMGHDKMYWYQQDPGMELHLIHYSYGVNSTEKGDLSSESTVSRIRTEHFPLTLESARPSHTSQYLCASSSLTGISNEQFFGPGTRLTVL.